The 10 T cell receptor beta chains reported below all come from one sample, sequenced in a study of T cells after posttransplantation cyclophosphamide. The data were produced by immunoSEQ multiplex PCR, yet TCRdb's version contains in-frame clones alone and is incomplete. The sample was found to contain approximately 35,000 clones, and every one recurs. Sequencing was performed on PBMCs. The origin of the receptors is a girl between 10 and 17 years old in good health, CMV-negative, and a related stem cell transplant donor.

This clone was counted only a few times. The chain joins TRBV6-5 to TRBJ1-4; possible D gene TRBD1, 5 bases. Looked up from germline, CDR1 is MNHEY and CDR2 is SVGAGI. Trimming took 2 bases from V and 7 from J, leaving 11 bases between them. The CDR3 has 14 amino acids. CDR3 DNA: TGTGCCAGCAGTTACAATAGGGGTGGTGAAAAACTGTTTTTT. Translation gives CASSYNRGGEKLFF.

This clone was found many times. This chain joins TRBV28 and TRBJ1-5, with D perhaps TRBD1 (6 bases). Germline-derived CDR1 and CDR2 are MDHEN and SYDVKM. V lost 3 bases to trimming and J lost 4 bases, with 13 bases between them. The CDR3 extends over 15 amino acids. The CDR3 protein is CASSFRGGGNQPQHF. CDR3 DNA: TGTGCCAGCAGTTTTAGGGGAGGGGGTAATCAGCCCCAGCATTTT.

This clone has ten or more counts. This chain uses TRBV2 with TRBJ2-7, with 7 bases lining up with TRBD1. Germline trimming cut 6 bases from V and 3 bases from J; bases unmatched to any gene: 5. The germline gives CDR1 SNHLY, CDR2 FYNNEI. This CDR3 has 13 residues. The CDR3 reads CASSAGTVYEQYF. The CDR3 DNA reads as TGTGCCAGCAGCGCTGGGACAGTCTACGAGCAGTACTTC.

This clone was counted many times. The chain links TRBV2 to TRBJ2-3; D is ambiguous. Trimming removed 8 bases from V and 1 base from J, with 10 bases in between. The germline gives CDR1 SNHLY, CDR2 FYNNEI. The CDR3 covers 13 residues. The CDR3 here is CASGPGRTDTQYF. CDR3 nucleotide sequence: TGTGCCAGCGGCCCGGGTCGCACAGATACGCAGTATTTT.

CDR3 amino acids: CASARLNYGYTF. CDR3 DNA: TGTGCCAGCGCGAGGCTCAACTATGGCTACACCTTC. V gene TRBV28 combines with J gene TRBJ1-2, with unresolved D. This CDR3 is built from 12 residues. V lost 8 bases and J lost 2, with 9 bases in between. Per the germline V gene, CDR1 is MDHEN and CDR2 is SYDVKM.

This clone was counted a few times. This rearrangement joins TRBV6-6 to TRBJ2-7, with 11 positions matching TRBD1. The trim removed 5 bases at V and 5 bases at J, leaving 8 bases unmatched. In germline, CDR1 is MNHNY, CDR2 SVGAGI (reference sequence). The CDR3 loop spans 15 amino acids. The CDR3 DNA reads as TGTGCCAGCAGTAAACCGGGACAGGGGGTCCACGAGCAGTACTTC. The encoded protein is CASSKPGQGVHEQYF.

The chain carries TRBV30 and TRBJ2-7; the D gene is possibly TRBD1 (6 bases). Germline V gene lookup returns CDR1 GTSNPN and CDR2 SVGIG (reference sequence). CDR3 length: 14 residues. Trimming took off 3 bases at V and 0 bases at J, with 12 bases between the two ends. The CDR3 nucleotides read TGTGCCTGGAGCTGGGCAGGGGCCTCCTACGAGCAGTACTTC. As protein: CAWSWAGASYEQYF.

This clone was counted ten times or more. The V call is TRBV11-2, the J call TRBJ2-7; no firm D call. This CDR3 is 12 amino acids long. CDR1 is SGHAT, CDR2 FQNNGV, per germline. The V end was cut by 5 bases, the J end by 3 bases, with 8 bases between. CDR3 bases: TGTGCCAGCAGCGTACGCTACTACGAGCAGTACTTC. This sequence encodes CASSVRYYEQYF.

This clone was picked up many times. One junction end disagrees with the germline gene, perhaps due to a read error. The chain couples TRBV19 to TRBJ2-1; 8 bases agree with TRBD1. There are 20 residues in the CDR3. CDR1 and CDR2 (germline): LNHDA, SQIVND (reference sequence). The DNA of the CDR3 is TGTGCCAGTAGTATATCCCCCCAGAGTATCGGACAGGGCTCCCACAATGAGCAGTTCTTC. The encoded protein is CASSISPQSIGQGSHNEQFF.

This clone was counted only a few times. The chain carries TRBV15 and TRBJ2-5, with D unclear. The DNA end is more similar to TRBJ2-7, so the J call may be wrong. There are 12 residues in the CDR3. Germline V CDR1 and CDR2: LNHNV, YYDKDF (reference sequence). The CDR3 DNA reads as TGTGCCACCAGCCTAAACTCCTACGAGCAGTACTTC. Its translation is CATSLNSYEQYF.